The 19 T cell receptor beta chains in this list originate from one sample, sequenced in a study of blood T cell repertoires in COVID-19. Here immunoSEQ multiplex PCR was the method, and the copy in TCRdb shows in-frame clones only, minus some. The top ten clones hold under 6.5% of a sample with some 71,000 clones, 90% of them seen once. Sequencing was done on a sample of peripheral blood. The source of these receptors is a woman under 30 with acute or convalescent COVID-19.

The CDR3 region has the DNA TGCGCCAGCAGCCCCCGGTCTGCCGGGACAGACACTGAAGCTTTCTTT. It specifies CASSPRSAGTDTEAFF. The chain uses TRBV4-1 and TRBJ1-1, with 7 bases fitting TRBD1. The CDR3 runs 16 residues. In germline, CDR1 is MGHRA, CDR2 YSYEKL. V shed 4 bases, J shed 3 bases, and the junction held 11 bases outside the gene matches.

The V gene is TRBV6-5, the J gene TRBJ1-2; D gene unclear. CDR3 length equals 14 residues. V lost 10 bases and J lost 0, with 15 bases in between. Germline assignment: CDR1 MNHEY and CDR2 SVGAGI. This chain's CDR3 is CATKEGPTNYGYTF. The CDR3 DNA is TGTGCCACGAAGGAGGGTCCTACTAACTATGGCTACACCTTC.

The rearrangement joins TRBV28 to TRBJ1-2; D may be TRBD1 (6 bases). V was trimmed by 6 bases and J by 3 bases, leaving 17 bases between them. The CDR3 covers 15 residues. CDR1 and CDR2 from the germline V gene are MDHEN and SYDVKM. The DNA of the CDR3 is TGTGCCAGCAGCATTAGGGCAGGGGACGACTATGGCTACACCTTC. Its protein is CASSIRAGDDYGYTF.

The chain uses TRBV5-8 and TRBJ1-5; no clear D gene. Germline V gene lookup returns CDR1 SGHTS and CDR2 YDEGEE. Trimming removed 0 bases from V and 5 bases from J, with 9 bases in between. CDR3 length equals 14 residues. The CDR3 bases are TGTGCCAGCAGCTTGGGTCTTCAGTATCAGCCCCAGCATTTT. Protein product: CASSLGLQYQPQHF.

The chain carries TRBV6-5 and TRBJ2-7, with 9 nucleotides matching TRBD1. The CDR3 is 15 residues long. The trim removed 5 bases at V and 7 bases at J, leaving 12 bases unmatched. Germline V gene lookup returns CDR1 MNHEY and CDR2 SVGAGI. CDR3 region: CASSNTDRGNEEQYF. DNA for the CDR3: TGTGCCAGCAGTAACACGGACAGGGGAAATGAAGAGCAGTACTTC.

This clone has only a few counts. The chain recombines TRBV7-2 with TRBJ2-2; TRBD2 is a possible D gene (5 bases). The CDR3 is 14 amino acids. Per germline, CDR1 SGHTA and CDR2 FQGNSA. Between the trimmed V and J ends, which lost 2 bases and 5 bases, there was a span of 9 bases. The CDR3 DNA follows: TGTGCCAGCAGCTTAATCACGGGGACCGGGGAGCTGTTTTTT. Translation gives CASSLITGTGELFF.

In this sample, this clone turned up once. This chain links TRBV5-5 with TRBJ2-7; either TRBD1 or TRBD2 may supply D (6 bases each). V was cut by 4 bases and J by 5 bases, with 10 bases left in between. Germline values: CDR1 SGHKS, CDR2 YYEKEE (reference sequence). This CDR3 comprises 12 residues. The CDR3 loop reads CASSLGGDEQYF. DNA for the CDR3: TGTGCCAGCAGCCTGGGGGGCGACGAGCAGTACTTC.

V and J are TRBV2 and TRBJ2-7; D is ambiguous. Germline V gene sequence: CDR1 SNHLY, CDR2 FYNNEI. This CDR3 spans 13 amino acids. The V and J ends lost 7 bases and 4 bases respectively, with 14 bases between them. The chain's CDR3 is CASTLNPNYEQYF. Written as DNA, the CDR3 is TGTGCCAGCACCCTAAACCCCAATTACGAGCAGTACTTC.

This chain links TRBV29-1 with TRBJ1-1, with 12 bases matching TRBD1. The junction had 12 bases not matched to a gene; V was cut back by 0 bases and J by 1 base. The CDR3 loop spans 19 amino acids. Per germline, CDR1 SQVTM and CDR2 ANQGSEA. The CDR3 sequence: CSVEDLKGGQGAKNTEAFF. CDR3 sequence (DNA): TGCAGCGTTGAAGATCTTAAGGGGGGACAGGGGGCCAAGAACACTGAAGCTTTCTTT.

This rearrangement joins TRBV27 to TRBJ1-1, with D uncertain. Germline CDR1 reads MNHEY; CDR2 reads SMNVEV (reference sequence). There are 12 residues in the CDR3. The V gene lost 5 bases and the J gene lost 8 bases, with 12 bases spanning the gap. Here the CDR3 DNA reads TGTGCCAGCAGTCCCCACACGGGAGAAGCTTTCTTT. Translation: CASSPHTGEAFF.

This chain connects TRBV7-8 to TRBJ1-5; 7 nucleotides line up with TRBD1. Germline CDR1 and CDR2: SGHVS and FQNEAQ. After removal of 5 bases from V and 3 bases from J, the junction contained 10 bases not matched to a gene. The CDR3 is made up of 16 amino acids. Written as DNA, the CDR3 is TGTGCCAGCAGCGCCGGGAGACAGGGTTTCAATCAGCCCCAGCATTTT. Its translation is CASSAGRQGFNQPQHF.

The sample holds a few counts of this clone. CDR3 protein: CASSQAGGQETQYF. The CDR3 nucleotides are TGTGCCAGCAGCCAAGCGGGAGGGCAAGAGACCCAGTACTTC. The V call is TRBV3-1 (or the pseudogene TRBV3-2), the J call TRBJ2-5, with 8 bases identical to TRBD2. The germline V gene encodes CDR1 LGHDT and CDR2 YNNKEL (reference sequence). The CDR3 has 14 residues. V lost 1 base to trimming and J lost 2 bases; unmatched junction nucleotides: 0.

The chain links TRBV19 to TRBJ2-1; 7 bases match TRBD2. V shed 3 bases and J 10 bases; nucleotides not matched to a gene: 12. CDR1 and CDR2 (germline): LNHDA, SQIVND (reference sequence). The CDR3 is 15 amino acids. CDR3 in amino acids: CASSIVGGSLGEQFF. The CDR3 coding sequence is TGTGCCAGTAGTATTGTGGGCGGGAGTCTGGGGGAGCAGTTCTTC.

This sequence joins TRBV3-1 (or the pseudogene TRBV3-2) and TRBJ1-4; the D is unclear. Germline V gene lookup returns CDR1 LGHDT and CDR2 YNNKEL (reference sequence). The V gene lost 1 base and the J gene lost 4 bases, with 10 bases spanning the gap. The CDR3 is made up of 15 amino acids. In DNA form, the CDR3 reads TGTGCCAGCAGCCAAGTCGGGGTCGGTAATGAAAAACTGTTTTTT. It yields the protein CASSQVGVGNEKLFF.

This chain links TRBV7-2 with TRBJ2-7; D ambiguous. The CDR3 length is 14 residues. V was shortened by 0 bases and J by 0 bases, with 6 bases between the two germline ends. The germline V gene has CDR1 SGHTA and CDR2 FQGNSA. CDR3 sequence reads: CASSLAGHSYEQYF. In DNA form, the CDR3 reads TGTGCCAGCAGCTTAGCCGGTCACTCCTACGAGCAGTACTTC.

This chain links TRBV29-1 with TRBJ2-7; 10 nucleotides line up with TRBD2. The CDR3 spans 14 residues. Trimming took 4 bases from V and 4 from J; bases not matched to a gene: 7. CDR1 SQVTM and CDR2 ANQGSEA come from the germline V gene. The CDR3 DNA sequence: TGCAGCGTTGGAGGTCTAGCGGGAGAGTACGAGCAGTACTTC. Protein: CSVGGLAGEYEQYF.

The gene calls are TRBV19 and TRBJ2-6; 9 bases fit TRBD2. Germline CDR1 reads LNHDA; CDR2 reads SQIVND (reference sequence). CDR3 length: 17 amino acids. Trimming cost V 5 bases and J 4 bases; bases outside gene matches: 9. This CDR3 reads CASSEIAGAGGANVLTF. The CDR3 DNA reads as TGTGCCAGTAGTGAGATAGCGGGAGCGGGCGGGGCCAACGTCCTGACTTTC.

The V gene is TRBV18, the J gene TRBJ1-2; 7 bases align to TRBD1. V lost 6 bases, J lost 8 bases, and 12 bases stayed unmatched. Germline V CDR1 and CDR2: KGHSH, LQKENI. The CDR3 has 14 amino acids. DNA for the CDR3: TGTGCCAGCTCCCTAACAACAGGGGAGAGGGGCTACACCTTC. Residues: CASSLTTGERGYTF.

The count of this clone is one. CDR3 DNA sequence: TGTGCCAGCAAGAGGACCCGGGGCACTGAAGCTTTCTTT. Translated, it gives CASKRTRGTEAFF. V usage is TRBV6-5 and J usage is TRBJ1-1, with unresolved D. The CDR3 length is 13 residues. CDR1 MNHEY and CDR2 SVGAGI come from the germline V gene. The germline V and J ends were trimmed by 7 bases and 4 bases, with 13 bases remaining between them.